One T cell receptor beta chain is described in this entry. Its antigen target is currently unknown. It has no much larger one-base neighbor in the sample; base qualities were not kept. In light of the paper, this sample's time point label describes: newly diagnosed GD, antithyroid drugs for less than 3 months. RNA was extracted from PBMCs in TRIzol for both TCR sequencing and RNA sequencing. The diagnosis of Graves' disease followed American Thyroid Association guidelines. Recruitment of patients was carried out at an endocrinology department in Xi'an, China. Each patient gave about 8.1 milliliters of peripheral blood, collected in an EDTA anticoagulant tube. Ficoll Paque Plus density gradient separation was used to isolate PBMCs, and no additional T cell sorting was done. An Agilent 2100 Bioanalyzer and agarose gel were used to check RNA quality, while a NanoDrop 2000 measured RNA concentration. The receptor library was made with multiplex PCR. The listed sequencing device is Illumina HiSeq 4000. To build TCR beta libraries, CDR3 regions were amplified by Arm-PCR using iRepertoire HTBI primers. Before sequencing, the PCR products went through gel purification. As for how the authors treated the data: Gene usage analysis of CDR3 amino acid clonotypes used the 50 to 70 TRBV and around 13 TRBJ segments found across samples. COPE and FqMerger were used to merge the filtered high-quality paired reads into contigs. Contigs were aligned with BLAST to IMGT TRBV, TRBD and TRBJ reference genes, and CDR3 was defined per IMGT. Any clonotype with a frequency above 0.1% was counted as a highly expanded clone. Shannon entropy was used to measure repertoire diversity, and the Gini coefficient was used to measure V-J evenness. A clonotype found in more than one individual was treated as public. TCRdb reprocessing: public reads trimmed at Q25 with fastp, clones called with MiXCR, in-frame beta chains kept. When rows share a CDR3 protein, they turn into one entry using the most common DNA and genes. TCRdb's processing, not the authors' own work, is the source of the V and J calls. Across this sample there are under 450,000 distinct CDR3 sequences, with roughly 15% seen only once. Of the sample, around 20% is held by the ten largest clones.

This entry is derived from a study of regulatory T cells in long-lasting Graves disease (dated by TCRdb to 2020 to 2023). Some background on the complete study: Patients with newly diagnosed Graves' disease had been on antithyroid drugs for under 3 months. The study took place in China and was registered as a clinical trial. A total of approximately 35 samples were covered by TCR sequencing, comprising approximately 13 persistent and about 20 newly diagnosed Graves' disease patients. Peripheral blood TCR sequencing and RNA sequencing compared persistent Graves' disease patients with newly diagnosed Graves' disease patients. What the study reported, not specific to this receptor: Only the TCR beta chain was sequenced and analyzed. Patients with persistent disease shared more public clonotypes (about 2,500) than newly diagnosed patients did (966). TRBV28, TRBJ1-2 and TRBJ2-5 were preferentially used in persistent disease, while TRBV20-1 and TRBJ2-1 were favored in newly diagnosed disease. Lower TCR Shannon entropy and fewer highly expanded clones were observed in persistent Graves' disease patients than in newly diagnosed patients, which suggested clonal expansion. The authors noted that the small sample size was a limitation that may lower accuracy. Because the primary lesion, thyroid tissue, could not be accessed, the study looked at peripheral blood alone.

The V and J ends are trimmed by 6 bases and 0 bases, leaving 9 bases between them. Spanning cysteine to phenylalanine, the CDR3 consists of 14 amino acids. This entry keeps only the CDR3 DNA: 42 bases, framed from base 1. The germline V gene yields MNHNS for CDR1 and SASEGT for CDR2. The same data also went into a second study, on T cells in Graves' hyperthyroidism and ophthalmopathy. Drawing on the second study: A patient counted as having stable Graves' hyperthyroidism if no progression to ophthalmopathy occurred over 18 months of follow-up. The hyperthyroidism patients were between 18 and 65 years old and newly diagnosed, with a disease duration of less than 2 months. The study excluded patients with uncontrolled infections, other autoimmune diseases, pregnancy or lactation. Diagnoses were established on the basis of clinical symptoms, serum thyroxine and TRAb, thyroid ultrasound, and orbital computed tomography. A first-round RT-PCR of the TCR CDR3 used the HTBI primer set with the Qiagen OneStep RT-PCR kit. Most expanded thyroid clonotypes (frequency above 0.001) were also detected in blood, suggesting blood repertoires may reflect thyroid immune responses. Ophthalmopathy was separated from stable hyperthyroidism by a 13 V-J signature model, with approximately 90% sensitivity and 81% to 82% specificity obtained in cross-validation and 80%/75% obtained in testing. In validation, the model predicted progression to ophthalmopathy a median of roughly 6.1 months before onset, with approximately 70% sensitivity and around 76% specificity. To identify distinguishing TCR V-J signatures, a discovery cohort of around 98 patients was used, comprising 40 to 45 with Graves' ophthalmopathy and 57 with stable Graves' hyperthyroidism. An independent validation cohort of 18 to 20 hyperthyroidism patients and approximately 15 patients who later progressed to ophthalmopathy tested prospective prediction of ophthalmopathy. The roughly 100 discovery patients were randomly divided into training and test sets at a 7:3 ratio. The study also compared thyroid tissue and blood T-cell repertoires from 6 or 7 Graves' hyperthyroidism patients. Once sampling was done, hyperthyroidism patients were given methimazole at a starting dose of 30 mg daily, whereas ophthalmopathy patients were given high-dose intravenous methylprednisolone. A second multiplex PCR round built the libraries, followed by size selection and purification. Paired-end sequencing of the libraries was performed with 100 bp reads on an Illumina HiSeq2000. SOAPnuke was used to process the raw data, with reads discarded if the reads contained adapters or uncalled bases, had a mean Phred below 15, or lacked an exact constant-primer or identifier match. High-quality paired reads were merged with COPE v1.2.5, and unique nucleotide sequences were defined as clonotypes. MiTCR v1.1 was used to align clonotypes to the IMGT TRBV, TRBD and TRBJ reference segments. Only V-J combinations with frequency above 0.0001, covering 99.2% of repertoires, were analysed. A TCS score was defined as the ratio of F50 (clonal expansion) to E x V (chaos), with BLOSUM62-based TCRdist applied between CDR3 peptides within each V-J. Welch's t-statistics and random forest reduced around 550 V-J features to 13, which were used in a naive Bayes classifier (R e1071). No statistical method was used to fix the sample size in advance, and group allocation was not hidden from the investigators. The paper reports TCR Vbeta CDR3 sequencing of 130 to 150 peripheral blood samples: 40 or so ophthalmopathy, around 80 hyperthyroidism and around 17 progressor patients.

Recombination linked TRBV6-1 to TRBJ1-5; TRBD1 might be the D gene, on 5 matching bases. This specimen consisted of peripheral blood mononuclear cells (PBMCs), obtained at new diagnosis, from a patient treated with antithyroid drugs. The source of this sequence is a woman under 30 with Graves disease. Donor details come from another sample of the same person, matched by shared clones. Here is the DNA: TGTGCCAGCAGCCGGACACTTAGCAATCAGCCCCAGCATTTT. Its amino acids are CASSRTLSNQPQHF.